Presented here are 26 T cell receptor beta chains from one specimen sequenced in a study of T-cell memory formation after mild COVID-19. Each CDR3 protein gets one entry after TCRdb re-called the 5' RACE reads with MiXCR. The data show 400,000 or so distinct CDR3 sequences, with over 15% seen just once and 8.4% held by the top ten. Sequencing was carried out using PBMCs or a T cell subset sorted from them (not recorded which). These receptors were obtained from an adult woman who had mild COVID-19 (a few samples of this study predate the infection). Cell type and time point are not known.

This chain connects TRBV6-2 or TRBV6-3 to TRBJ1-2, with 9 positions matching TRBD1. The V segment lost 4 bases and the J segment 8 bases; nucleotides outside the gene matches: 14. The CDR3 has 16 amino acids. Germline assignment: CDR1 MNHEY and CDR2 SVGEGT. CDR3 region: CASSSWTGQGIRGYTF. CDR3 DNA: TGTGCCAGCAGTTCCTGGACGGGACAGGGAATCCGCGGCTACACCTTC.

The V and J genes are TRBV7-2 and TRBJ1-1, with a weak D call TRBD1 (5 bases). The germline V gene encodes CDR1 SGHTA and CDR2 FQGNSA. The CDR3 spans 13 residues. Trimming removed 1 base at V and 12 bases at J, with 15 bases between. The CDR3 is CASSLEAGFWTFF. The CDR3 DNA follows: TGTGCCAGCAGCTTAGAGGCAGGGTTTTGGACTTTCTTT.

This clonotype was counted between two and nine times. The CDR3 nucleotides read TGTGCCAGCTCACCGGACATGAATTCACCCCTCCACTTT. Its translation is CASSPDMNSPLHF. The gene calls are TRBV18 and TRBJ1-6; D is perhaps TRBD1 (5 bases). CDR1 KGHSH and CDR2 LQKENI come from the germline V gene. V was shortened by 3 bases and J by 7 bases, with 7 bases between the two germline ends. The CDR3 contains 13 residues.

V is TRBV2 and J is TRBJ1-2, with 11 bases aligning to TRBD1. This CDR3 comprises 14 residues. Trimming took 7 bases from V and 6 from J; bases not matched to a gene: 7. Germline V gives CDR1 SNHLY, CDR2 FYNNEI. Written as DNA, the CDR3 is TGTGCCAGCAACGGACAGGGGGCGCAGAATGGCTACACCTTC. This encodes CASNGQGAQNGYTF.

The genes are TRBV10-3 and TRBJ1-1; D ambiguous. This CDR3 is 15 amino acids long. The germline V gene has CDR1 ENHRY and CDR2 SYGVKD. Trimming took off 0 bases at V and 7 bases at J, with 15 bases between the two ends. Written as DNA, the CDR3 is TGTGCCATCAGTGAGTCACGTGAAAACGTCGGTGAAGCTTTCTTT. Translating gives CAISESRENVGEAFF.

The chain has TRBV12-3 or TRBV12-4 and TRBJ2-5; 10 nucleotides line up with TRBD1. The CDR3 contains 13 residues. J lost 5 bases, V lost 5 bases, and 2 bases had no gene match. The CDR3 DNA reads TGTGCCAGCAGTATGACAGGGGGCGAGACCCAGTACTTC. This codes for CASSMTGGETQYF.

The genes are TRBV12-3 or TRBV12-4 and TRBJ2-3, with D uncertain. Trimming left V 4 bases short and J 6 bases short, with 23 bases between. The CDR3 has 17 residues. The chain's CDR3 is CASSSPLLAREGDTQYF. CDR3 nucleotides: TGTGCCAGCAGTTCACCCCTACTGGCGCGCGAAGGGGATACGCAGTATTTT.

The chain joins TRBV7-9 to TRBJ1-2, with D perhaps TRBD1 (6 bases). The CDR3 contains 14 residues. Trimming took off 2 bases at V and 5 bases at J, with 12 bases between the two ends. Germline V lookup: CDR1 SEHNR, CDR2 FQNEAQ (reference sequence). The chain's CDR3 is CASSLILQGYGYTF. CDR3 DNA sequence: TGTGCCAGCAGCTTAATCTTGCAGGGGTATGGCTACACCTTC.

The chain is built from TRBV12-3 or TRBV12-4 and TRBJ2-1; possible D gene TRBD2, 6 bases. The length of the CDR3 is 14 residues. With 3 bases removed from V and 4 bases from J, the gap between germline ends came to 10 bases. CDR3 sequence (DNA): TGTGCCAGCAGTTTTGGGAGGACATACAATGAGCAGTTCTTC. Encoded protein: CASSFGRTYNEQFF.

This clonotype was seen a handful of times. The chain employs TRBV20-1 and TRBJ2-2, with D tentatively TRBD1 (6 bases). CDR3 length: 15 residues. Germline-derived CDR1 and CDR2 are DFQATT and SNEGSKA (reference sequence). V lost 1 base and J lost 6, with 15 bases in between. This CDR3 is CSARVIQGGAGELFF. In DNA, the CDR3 is TGCAGTGCTAGAGTCATACAGGGTGGGGCCGGGGAGCTGTTTTTT.

This clonotype was seen more than once but under ten times. This rearrangement joins TRBV19 to TRBJ1-2; 7 bases are a match to TRBD1. The germline V gene encodes CDR1 LNHDA and CDR2 SQIVND (reference sequence). CDR3 length: 14 amino acids. V lost 2 bases to trimming and J lost 3 bases; unmatched junction nucleotides: 3. The CDR3: CASSISGQYYGYTF. The DNA of the CDR3 is TGTGCCAGTAGTATATCGGGACAGTACTATGGCTACACCTTC. Variable domain in full (rest from reference TRBV19 and TRBJ1-2): DGGITQSPKYLFRKEGQNVTLSCEQNLNHDAMYWYRQDPGQGLRLIYYSQIVNDFQKGDIAEGYSVSREKKESFPLTVTSAQKNPTAFYLCASSISGQYYGYTFGSGTRLTVV.

This clonotype was recorded at least ten times. The V and J genes are TRBV7-2 and TRBJ2-1; D might be TRBD2 (5 bases). There are 12 residues in the CDR3. Germline V gives CDR1 SGHTA, CDR2 FQGNSA. V gave up 4 bases and J gave up 10 bases, with 11 bases separating them. The DNA of the CDR3 is TGTGCCAGCAGCTCATCGCCGGGGGAGCAGTTCTTC. Encoded protein: CASSSSPGEQFF.

The chain's CDR3 is CASSPQGLNTEAFF. The CDR3 nucleotides read TGCGCCAGCAGCCCACAGGGCCTGAACACTGAAGCTTTCTTT. V and J are TRBV5-1 and TRBJ1-1; D is perhaps TRBD1 (6 bases). The V end lost 4 bases, the J end lost 0 bases, and 10 bases lay between the germline ends. Germline V gene data show CDR1 as SGHRS and CDR2 as YFSETQ. The length of the CDR3 is 14 residues.

This rearrangement joins TRBV27 to TRBJ2-4; D remains unclear. The CDR3 sequence is 14 residues long. Germline V gives CDR1 MNHEY, CDR2 SMNVEV (reference sequence). V lost 3 bases, J lost 1 base, and 7 bases lay in between. The CDR3 loop is CASSLVGAKNIQYF. The DNA for the CDR3 is TGTGCCAGCAGTTTGGTAGGGGCCAAAAACATTCAGTACTTC.

The table lists this clonotype with many counts. J is TRBJ2-2 and V is TRBV7-2; 8 bases are a match to TRBD2. The V gene's germline CDR1 is SGHTA and CDR2 FQGNSA. CDR3 size: 16 residues. Trimming removed 1 base from V and 5 bases from J; junction bases left unmatched: 6. The CDR3 loop is CASSLDSGGGTGELFF. CDR3 in DNA: TGTGCCAGCAGCTTAGACTCGGGAGGGGGAACCGGGGAGCTGTTTTTT.

This clonotype came up a few times. V and J are TRBV20-1 and TRBJ2-1, with D maybe TRBD1 (6 bases). V lost 3 bases, J lost 4 bases, and 13 bases lay in between. This CDR3 has 14 residues. Germline-derived CDR1 and CDR2 are DFQATT and SNEGSKA (reference sequence). CDR3 coding DNA: TGCAGTGCTAGGTATGGGGGCGGTTACAATGAGCAGTTCTTC. Amino acid sequence: CSARYGGGYNEQFF.

The chain employs TRBV5-1 and TRBJ2-7; possibly TRBD1 for D (6 bases). Germline CDR1 SGHRS, CDR2 YFSETQ. With 6 bases removed from V and 0 bases from J, the gap between germline ends came to 10 bases. The CDR3 is made up of 13 amino acids. CDR3 residues: CASIGQNSYEQYF. CDR3 coding DNA: TGCGCCAGCATCGGACAGAACTCCTACGAGCAGTACTTC.

V and J are TRBV29-1 and TRBJ1-2; 11 bases are a match to TRBD1. V shed 3 bases, J shed 3 bases, and the junction held 6 bases outside the gene matches. The CDR3 length is 15 residues. In germline, CDR1 is SQVTM, CDR2 ANQGSEA. The CDR3 here is CSVDLDRGQDYGYTF. CDR3 nucleotides: TGCAGCGTTGATCTGGACAGGGGGCAAGACTATGGCTACACCTTC.

The chain couples TRBV15 to TRBJ2-7, with 9 bases identical to TRBD2. This CDR3 region has 15 residues. J gave up 3 bases and V 4 bases, and 7 bases lay outside the gene matches. Germline V gene sequence: CDR1 LNHNV, CDR2 YYDKDF (reference sequence). CDR3 nucleotide sequence: TGTGCCACCAGCATACTTGCGGGGGGGCGCTACGAGCAGTACTTC. Translation: CATSILAGGRYEQYF.

This clonotype was found a few times. The J gene is TRBJ2-1, the V gene TRBV4-2; TRBD2 matches 10 bases. J gave up 7 bases and V 1 base, and 10 bases lay outside the gene matches. CDR1 is LGHNA and CDR2 is YNFKEQ in the germline V gene. The CDR3 has 17 amino acids. CDR3 nucleotides: TGTGCCAGCAGCCAAGCTCCAGCTAGCGGGAGTAAGAATGAGCAGTTCTTC. Protein: CASSQAPASGSKNEQFF.

This chain uses TRBV4-3 with TRBJ2-2; the match to TRBD2 covers 11 bases. The CDR3 runs to 18 residues. In germline, CDR1 is LGHNA, CDR2 YSLEER. V lost 3 bases to trimming and J lost 3 bases; unmatched junction nucleotides: 9. The chain's CDR3 is CASSQEVLAGGDTGELFF. The DNA of the CDR3 is TGCGCCAGCAGCCAGGAGGTTCTAGCGGGAGGCGACACCGGGGAGCTGTTTTTT.

This clonotype was counted between two and nine times. The CDR3 loop is CASSLVRDSPLHF. The CDR3 nucleotides are TGTGCCAGCAGCTTAGTAAGGGATTCACCCCTCCACTTT. The chain uses TRBV7-9 and TRBJ1-6, with unresolved D. V was pared by 1 base and J by 8 bases, with 6 bases between. CDR1 is SEHNR and CDR2 is FQNEAQ in the germline V gene (reference sequence). The CDR3 covers 13 residues.

A few counts support this clonotype. The rearrangement links TRBV27 to TRBJ2-3; 8 nucleotides align to TRBD2. Germline V gene data show CDR1 as MNHEY and CDR2 as SMNVEV (reference sequence). The junction had 6 bases not matched to a gene; V was cut back by 5 bases and J by 5 bases. This CDR3 comprises 14 residues. This chain's CDR3 is CASSPGLARDTQYF. CDR3 nucleotides: TGTGCCAGCAGTCCCGGACTAGCCAGAGATACGCAGTATTTT.

The CDR3 is CASTRWAGDYNEQFF. The CDR3 bases are TGTGCCAGCACCCGCTGGGCGGGTGACTACAATGAGCAGTTCTTC. The chain couples TRBV7-6 to TRBJ2-1; weak D call: TRBD2 (5 bases). The germline V gene has CDR1 SGHVS and CDR2 FNYEAQ. This CDR3 spans 15 amino acids. Trimming pared 7 bases from V and 3 bases from J, leaving 16 bases between.

This chain links TRBV7-2 with TRBJ2-7; 10 nucleotides match TRBD2. Germline V gene lookup returns CDR1 SGHTA and CDR2 FQGNSA. The CDR3 runs 14 residues. Trimming cost V 2 bases and J 2 bases; bases outside gene matches: 0. The CDR3 DNA is TGTGCCAGCAGCTTAAGCGGGAGGGCCTACGAGCAGTACTTC. As protein: CASSLSGRAYEQYF.

This clonotype was counted between two and nine times. V and J are TRBV23-1 and TRBJ1-5, with 7 nucleotides matching TRBD1. TRBV23-1 is labeled an ORF, and its function is uncertain. There are 17 residues in the CDR3. V was pared by 3 bases and J by 3 bases, with 11 bases of the junction left unmatched. The CDR3 DNA reads as TGCGCCAGCAGTCACCCCCTCGGACAGGACTCCAATCAGCCCCAGCATTTT. It translates to CASSHPLGQDSNQPQHF.